Below, one TCR beta chain is given with its context. Antigen specificity is unknown. At a few hundred thousand cells each, triplicate sorts were carried out for each CD8+ T cell subset. Germline V gene sequence: CDR1 MDHEN, CDR2 SYDVKM. This CDR3 spans 15 amino acids. These data come from a study of CXCR3-negative and CXCR3-positive naive CD8 T cells. In the study overall: About 140 million TRB reads were obtained overall (about 1.5 +/- 0.3 million per library). Study-level points and caveats: Within a donor, both naive subsets shared TRBV-TRBJ usage, unlike memory cells. Naive subsets had comparable surface CD5; TCR strength was inferred from TRB CDR3 properties. Naive CXCR3-positive cells had TRB CDR3s more hydrophobic than those of CXCR3-negative naive cells.

All TRB cDNA libraries came from 5' RACE performed with UMI labels. TCRdb reprocessed the 5' RACE reads and keeps a single row for each CDR3 protein, giving no DNA. In total, the table holds about 85,000 distinct CDR3 sequences. Sequenced material: naive CXCR3+ CD8+ T cells from blood. Subset defined: CD45RO-CCR7+CD27+CD95- naive CD8+ T cells expressing CXCR3 (TNR3+). The sequence was collected from a human donor in good health. Some clones in this sample may be carry-over from other donors' samples. The chain couples TRBV28 to TRBJ1-1; as DNA is missing, the TRBD1 call by TCRdb cannot be tested. Here the CDR3 reads CASSFLYREVAEAFF.